The 16 T cell receptor beta chains below were found in one sample sequenced in a study of T cell responses to AZD1222 COVID-19 vaccine. Profiling relied on immunoSEQ multiplex PCR, and the TCRdb table lists in-frame clones only, not all of them. The table has 120,000 to 150,000 clones, 88% seen once; the top ten hold around 16%. Source: peripheral blood, taken on day 0 of AZD1222 vaccination. The source of these receptors is an adult in good health.

The chain employs TRBV18 and TRBJ2-1; tentatively, D is TRBD1 or TRBD2 (7 bases each). The CDR3 consists of 16 residues. Trimming stripped 5 bases from V and 0 bases from J, with 14 bases between. CDR1 KGHSH and CDR2 LQKENI come from the germline V gene. CDR3 DNA sequence: TGTGCCAGCTCATCCAGGGGGGGGGACTCCTACAATGAGCAGTTCTTC. Its translation is CASSSRGGDSYNEQFF.

The CDR3 DNA reads as TGTGCCAGCGAAAGGACAGGGAAGGCTTTCTTT. It yields the protein CASERTGKAFF. The rearrangement links TRBV6-5 to TRBJ1-1; 8 bases map to TRBD1. In germline, CDR1 is MNHEY, CDR2 SVGAGI. V trimming: 8 bases; J trimming: 11 bases; junction bases outside the gene matches: 7. The CDR3 sequence is 11 residues long.

This chain links TRBV10-3 with TRBJ1-2, with D possibly matching TRBD1 (6 bases). The CDR3 runs to 15 residues. Germline V lookup: CDR1 ENHRY, CDR2 SYGVKD. Between the trimmed V and J ends, which lost 5 bases and 8 bases, there was a span of 21 bases. The chain's CDR3 is CAISSDGGGRRGYTF. In DNA form, the CDR3 reads TGTGCCATCAGTTCGGATGGGGGCGGACGTAGAGGCTACACCTTC.

The V call is TRBV3-1 (or the pseudogene TRBV3-2), the J call TRBJ2-7; 7 bases agree with TRBD1. Germline assignment: CDR1 LGHDT and CDR2 YNNKEL (reference sequence). V gave up 8 bases and J gave up 0 bases; unmatched junction bases: 7. The CDR3 totals 14 residues. The CDR3 loop reads CASVPTGSSYEQYF. The CDR3 DNA reads TGTGCCAGCGTCCCGACAGGGAGCTCCTACGAGCAGTACTTC.

V is TRBV7-9 and J is TRBJ2-3; D unclear. V lost 3 bases and J lost 1, with 8 bases in between. Germline V gene data show CDR1 as SEHNR and CDR2 as FQNEAQ (reference sequence). CDR3 size: 14 residues. CDR3 DNA: TGTGCCAGCAGCTTCCCGGGTCGCACAGATACGCAGTATTTT. It codes for CASSFPGRTDTQYF.

The CDR3 loop is CASSYGGQPGFF. The CDR3 DNA reads as TGTGCCAGCAGTTATGGGGGCCAACCAGGCTTCTTT. This chain connects TRBV6-2 or TRBV6-3 to TRBJ1-1, with D perhaps TRBD1 (6 bases). Germline lookup yields CDR1 MNHEY and CDR2 SVGEGT. This CDR3 is 12 amino acids long. Trimming left V 3 bases short and J 14 bases short, with 16 bases between.

V gene TRBV19 combines with J gene TRBJ1-1, with D possibly matching TRBD1 (5 bases). Per germline, CDR1 LNHDA and CDR2 SQIVND (reference sequence). The CDR3 covers 13 residues. Trimming removed 6 bases at V and 1 base at J, with 9 bases between. Written as DNA, the CDR3 is TGTGCCAGTAGGAAACAGGCGAACACTGAAGCTTTCTTT. It codes for CASRKQANTEAFF.

This sequence joins TRBV27 and TRBJ2-5; D tentatively fits TRBD1 or TRBD2 (5 bases each). Germline CDR1 is MNHEY and CDR2 is SMNVEV (reference sequence). CDR3 size: 16 residues. V lost 6 bases, J lost 1 base, and 18 bases lay in between. In DNA, the CDR3 is TGTGCCAGCAGAACCTACGCGCGTGGGGGCCAAGAGACCCAGTACTTC. Protein: CASRTYARGGQETQYF.

This sequence joins TRBV28 and TRBJ2-7; 9 nucleotides agree with TRBD1. J was trimmed by 2 bases and V by 5 bases; bases with no gene match: 4. This CDR3 spans 14 amino acids. Per the germline V gene, CDR1 is MDHEN and CDR2 is SYDVKM. The CDR3 region has the DNA TGTGCCAGCAGTACAGGGGGCAGGGCCTACGAGCAGTACTTC. It specifies CASSTGGRAYEQYF.

This rearrangement joins TRBV18 to TRBJ2-2; a weak D match, TRBD1 (6 bases). With 5 bases removed from V and 6 bases from J, the gap between germline ends came to 13 bases. Germline V CDR1 and CDR2: KGHSH, LQKENI. This CDR3 comprises 14 residues. The CDR3 region is CASSSSAGAGELFF. CDR3 in DNA: TGTGCCAGCTCATCCTCGGCAGGGGCCGGGGAGCTGTTTTTT.

This clone was detected a few times. The chain employs TRBV27 and TRBJ2-7; TRBD1 or TRBD2 may be the D gene (5 bases each). The CDR3 is made up of 16 amino acids. The ends were cut back, 0 bases at V and 3 bases at J, with 15 bases in the middle. The germline gives CDR1 MNHEY, CDR2 SMNVEV (reference sequence). CDR3 in DNA: TGTGCCAGCAGTTTATCCATGGTGAGGGGTTTCTACGAGCAGTACTTC. This codes for CASSLSMVRGFYEQYF.

This chain uses TRBV5-1 with TRBJ1-3; D may be TRBD1 (5 bases). This CDR3 has 15 amino acids. Trimming took 0 bases from V and 0 from J, leaving 7 bases between them. The V gene's germline CDR1 is SGHRS and CDR2 YFSETQ. CDR3 amino acids: CASSLEQASGNTIYF. CDR3 coding DNA: TGCGCCAGCAGCTTGGAACAGGCCTCTGGAAACACCATATATTTT.

The V and J genes are TRBV3-1 (or the pseudogene TRBV3-2) and TRBJ1-2; TRBD1 matches 12 bases. The CDR3 is 17 amino acids. Trimming cost V 3 bases and J 8 bases; bases outside gene matches: 13. Looked up from germline, CDR1 is LGHDT and CDR2 is YNNKEL (reference sequence). CDR3 sequence: CASSHRDRGRFGKGYTF. CDR3 DNA sequence: TGTGCCAGCAGCCACCGGGACAGGGGGCGCTTTGGAAAGGGCTACACCTTC.

CDR3: CARMRWHLVYGYTF. CDR3 nucleotides: TGTGCCCGCATGAGGTGGCACTTAGTCTATGGCTACACCTTC. The chain links TRBV5-3 to TRBJ1-2, with no clear D. TRBV5-3 is an open reading frame, and its role is uncertain. CDR3 size: 14 residues. Between the trimmed V and J ends, which lost 10 bases and 4 bases, there was a span of 20 bases.

This chain joins TRBV5-1 and TRBJ2-5; 9 bases agree with TRBD2. The CDR3 has 15 amino acids. Germline V gives CDR1 SGHRS, CDR2 YFSETQ. V was clipped by 4 bases and J by 2 bases; unmatched bases: 6. The CDR3 sequence: CASSVFSGGQETQYF. CDR3 bases: TGCGCCAGCAGCGTTTTTAGCGGGGGTCAAGAGACCCAGTACTTC. The full variable domain, with the rest looked up from reference TRBV5-1 and TRBJ2-5, is KAGVTQTPRYLIKTRGQQVTLSCSPISGHRSVSWYQQTPGQGLQFLFEYFSETQRNKGNFPGRFSGRQFSNSRSEMNVSTLELGDSALYLCASSVFSGGQETQYFGPGTRLLVL.

J is TRBJ2-3 and V is TRBV21-1; the table's D call TRBD1 went unverified against the DNA. TRBV21-1 is deemed a pseudogene. This CDR3 region has 16 residues. The CDR3 nucleotides read TGTGCCAGCACCAAGGAATCAGGGGCTAGGGCAGATACGCAGTATTTT. Residues: CASTKESGARADTQYF.